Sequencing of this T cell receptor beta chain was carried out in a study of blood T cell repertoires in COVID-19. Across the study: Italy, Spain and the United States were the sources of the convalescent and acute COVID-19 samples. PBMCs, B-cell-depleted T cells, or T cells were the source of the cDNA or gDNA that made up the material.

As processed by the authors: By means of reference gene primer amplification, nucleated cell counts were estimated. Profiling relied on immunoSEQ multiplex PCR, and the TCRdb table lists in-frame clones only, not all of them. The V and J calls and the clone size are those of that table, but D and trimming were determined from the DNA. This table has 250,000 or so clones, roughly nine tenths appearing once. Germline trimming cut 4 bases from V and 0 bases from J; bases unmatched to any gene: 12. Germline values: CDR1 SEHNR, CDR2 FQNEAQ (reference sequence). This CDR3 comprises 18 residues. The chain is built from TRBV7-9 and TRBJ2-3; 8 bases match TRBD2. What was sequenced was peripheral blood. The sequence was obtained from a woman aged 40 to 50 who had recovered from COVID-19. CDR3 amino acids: CASSSLAATDTSTDTQYF. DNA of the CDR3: TGTGCCAGCAGCTCACTAGCGGCTACCGATACTAGCACAGATACGCAGTATTTT.